This TCR beta chain was profiled in a study of cytomegalovirus exposure and HLA in healthy donors. The study, taken as a whole, reports: Within a later analysis, the majority of CMV-associated TCR beta chains appeared HLA-restricted.

The study ran its PCR with 60 Vbeta and 13 Jbeta primers. TCRdb's copy holds only in-frame clones and misses some; the assay was immunoSEQ multiplex PCR. This sample's clone table lists about 46,000 clones. On this clone itself: Its matching antigen is unknown.

Sample: PBMCs. This TCR came from a middle-aged woman in good health and CMV-seronegative.

CDR3 sequence: CASSYGPNTGELFF. The DNA for the CDR3 is TGTGCCAGCAGTTACGGGCCGAACACCGGGGAGCTGTTTTTT. V is TRBV6-5 and J is TRBJ2-2; no firm D call. Deletions cut 2 bases from V and 0 bases from J, with 4 bases between. This CDR3 has 14 amino acids. CDR1 is MNHEY and CDR2 is SVGAGI in the germline V gene.